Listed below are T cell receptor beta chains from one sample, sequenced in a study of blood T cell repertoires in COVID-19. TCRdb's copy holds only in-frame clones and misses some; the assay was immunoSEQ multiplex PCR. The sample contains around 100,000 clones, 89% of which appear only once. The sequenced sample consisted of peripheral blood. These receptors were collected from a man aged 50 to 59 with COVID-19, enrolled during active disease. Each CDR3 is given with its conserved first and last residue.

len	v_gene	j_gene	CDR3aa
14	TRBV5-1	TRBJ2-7	CASSWGQGGTEQYF
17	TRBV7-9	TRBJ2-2	CASRPPRSGGNTGELFF
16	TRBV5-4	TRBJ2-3	CASSVQGAFETDTQYF
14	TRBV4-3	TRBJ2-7	CASSQVRGAYEQYF
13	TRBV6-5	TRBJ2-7	CASPRDTSSEQYF
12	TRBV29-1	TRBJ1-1	CSVVWGGREAFF
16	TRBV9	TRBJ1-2	CASSVAPGGEVGGYTF
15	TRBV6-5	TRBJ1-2	CASSYSIISGKGYTF
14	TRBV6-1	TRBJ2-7	CASSEQGGILEQYF
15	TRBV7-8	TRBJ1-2	CASSPRDRGAYGYTF
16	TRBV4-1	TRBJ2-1	CASSQIQGGSYNEQFF
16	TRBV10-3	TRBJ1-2	CAISESKDRGRGGYTF
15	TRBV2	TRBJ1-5	CASSRDRAGNQPQHF
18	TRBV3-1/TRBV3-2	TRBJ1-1	CASSQDWRGQRGRVEAFF
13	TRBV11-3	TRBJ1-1	CASAQGPNTEAFF
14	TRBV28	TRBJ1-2	CASSDSWSSYGYTF
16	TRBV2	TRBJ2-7	CASSGGRDRDYYEQYF
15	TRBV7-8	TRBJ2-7	CASSLLIQGADEQYF
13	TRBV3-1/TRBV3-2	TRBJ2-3	CASSQGTRGTQYF
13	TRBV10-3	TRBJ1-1	CAISYHRGTEAFF
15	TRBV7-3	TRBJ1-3	CASSLGGTAGNTIYF
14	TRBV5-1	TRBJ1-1	CASSLGRGWTEAFF
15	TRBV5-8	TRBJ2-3	CASSLTLVYTDTQYF
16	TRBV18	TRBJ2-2	CASSYIQTGPTGELFF
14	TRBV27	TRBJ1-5	CASSSQGAWQPQHF
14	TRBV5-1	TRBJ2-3	CASRPSTATDTQYF
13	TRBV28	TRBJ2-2	CASSFPGGWELFF
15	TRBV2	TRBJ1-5	CASRLEQGGNQPQHF
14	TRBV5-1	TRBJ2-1	CASSLGDRGQGQFF
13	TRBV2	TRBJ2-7	CATEQGDTYEQYF
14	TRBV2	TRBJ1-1	CASSRLISAVTAFF
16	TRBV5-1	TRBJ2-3	CASSLLRGGDTDTQYF
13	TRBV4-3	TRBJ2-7	CASSQDPFYEQYF
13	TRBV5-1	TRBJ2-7	CASSWTSEYEQYF
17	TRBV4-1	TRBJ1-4	CASSHRQGGTTNEKLFF
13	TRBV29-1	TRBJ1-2	CSVDTRQGDGYTF
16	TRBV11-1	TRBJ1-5	CASSLMRQGGNQPQHF
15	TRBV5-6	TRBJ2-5	CASSSKRGAHETQYF
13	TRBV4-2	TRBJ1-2	CASSQAGPYGYTF
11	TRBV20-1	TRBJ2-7	CSVDRAYEQYF
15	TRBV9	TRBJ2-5	CASSVGSGTAETQYF
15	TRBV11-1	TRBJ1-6	CASSSGTAYNSPLHF
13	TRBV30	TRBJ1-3	CAWSAGFGNTIYF
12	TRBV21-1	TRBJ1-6	CASSTKEGPLHF
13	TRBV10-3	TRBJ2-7	CAISQGHPGEQYF
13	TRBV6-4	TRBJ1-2	CASSDSPGYGYTF
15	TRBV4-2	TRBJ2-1	CASSQLPGQVNEQFF
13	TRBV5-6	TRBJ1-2	CASSLQGAGGYTF
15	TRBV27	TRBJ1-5	CASSLMQGANQPQHF
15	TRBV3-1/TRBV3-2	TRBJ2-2	CASSPLGGGTGELFF
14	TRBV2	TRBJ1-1	CASRRQGFYTEAFF
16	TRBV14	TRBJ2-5	CASSEPRTSGQETQYF
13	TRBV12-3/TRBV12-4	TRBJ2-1	CASKKNGYNEQFF
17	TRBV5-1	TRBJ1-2	CASSLDDRGFANYGYTF
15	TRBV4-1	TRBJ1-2	CASSQEPAGGKSHTF
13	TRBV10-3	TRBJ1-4	CATSGGAEEKLFF
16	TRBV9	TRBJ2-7	CASSLGTGGVPYEQYF
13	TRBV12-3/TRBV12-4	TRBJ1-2	CASGIGRTYGYTF